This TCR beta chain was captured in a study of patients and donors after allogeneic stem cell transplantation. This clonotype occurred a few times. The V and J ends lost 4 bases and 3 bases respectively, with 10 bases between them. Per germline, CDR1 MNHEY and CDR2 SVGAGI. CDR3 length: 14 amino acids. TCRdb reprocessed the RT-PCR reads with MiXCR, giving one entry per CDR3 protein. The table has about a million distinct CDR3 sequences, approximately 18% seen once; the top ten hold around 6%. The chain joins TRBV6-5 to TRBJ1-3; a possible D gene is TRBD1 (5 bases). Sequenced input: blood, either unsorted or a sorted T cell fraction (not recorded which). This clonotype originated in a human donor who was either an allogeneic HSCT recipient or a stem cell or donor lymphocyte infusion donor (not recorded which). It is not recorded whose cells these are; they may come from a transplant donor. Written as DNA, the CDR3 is TGTGCCAGCAGTTCTGCAGGGATTGGAAACACCATATATTTT. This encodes CASSSAGIGNTIYF.